This T cell receptor (beta chain) was obtained from a study of shared clonotypes between healthy human individuals. Germline CDR1 is MDHEN and CDR2 is SYDVKM. CDR3 length equals 15 residues. Losses at the gene ends were 2 bases for V and 7 bases for J; bases not matched to a gene: 4. The sorted-subset replicate PCRs were given about 200 ng DNA, which is tens of thousands of T cell genomes. Method: immunoSEQ multiplex PCR; TCRdb's copy keeps in-frame clones and lacks some. The sample lists approximately 530,000 clones; roughly 95% were seen once. Overall study findings and caveats: Clonotypes not shared had lower generation probabilities than those common to all four donors. Specimens sampled were limited to blood, with tissue repertoires likely differing.

Note on this clone: Its antigen is not identified.

The receptor was isolated from a woman aged 25 to 39 in good health. V usage is TRBV28 and J usage is TRBJ2-1, with 11 bases aligning to TRBD1. The sequenced sample was naive CD4+ T cells sorted from blood. Subset of the sample: CD45RA+ positively selected. CDR3 in DNA: TGTGCCAGCAGTTTAGGGACAGGGGGTAAAAATGAGCAGTTCTTC. Amino acid sequence: CASSLGTGGKNEQFF.